Following are 5 T cell receptor beta chains from one sample sequenced in a study of blood T cell repertoires in COVID-19. Generated by immunoSEQ multiplex PCR, the TCRdb table keeps only in-frame clones and is missing some. The table shows about 290,000 clones, with 85% occurring only once. Sequencing was done on a sample of peripheral blood. All receptors come from a woman in her fifties or sixties with active or convalescent COVID-19.

V is TRBV6-4 and J is TRBJ2-1, with TRBD1 matching over 11 bases. The V gene end was trimmed by 1 base and the J gene end by 15 bases; junction bases not matched to a gene: 20. Per germline, CDR1 MRHNA and CDR2 SNTAGT. The CDR3 contains 18 residues. The DNA of the CDR3 is TGTGCCAGCAGTGACTGGCGCCGGGACAGGGGGTCCCGCGGGGGTCTGTTCTTC. It is translated as CASSDWRRDRGSRGGLFF.

The chain recombines TRBV2 with TRBJ2-5; D is unresolved. Trimming pared 4 bases from V and 5 bases from J, leaving 11 bases between. The germline V gene has CDR1 SNHLY and CDR2 FYNNEI. The CDR3 is 13 residues long. DNA of the CDR3: TGTGCCAGCAGTGTGGTGCGGAAGGAGACCCAGTACTTC. It encodes CASSVVRKETQYF.

There are a few counts of this clone. The rearrangement links TRBV2 to TRBJ1-1; D unresolved. V lost 7 bases and J 6 bases, leaving 15 bases between the germline ends. The CDR3 is 13 amino acids. Germline V lookup: CDR1 SNHLY, CDR2 FYNNEI. CDR3 DNA sequence: TGTGCCAGCACTGCGATGTTGGTATCTGAAGCTTTCTTT. Residues: CASTAMLVSEAFF.

The chain combines TRBV5-1 with TRBJ2-7; the match to TRBD2 covers 10 bases. After removal of 1 base from V and 6 bases from J, the junction contained 7 bases not matched to a gene. In germline, CDR1 is SGHRS, CDR2 YFSETQ. The CDR3 has 15 amino acids. This CDR3 reads CASSLFLAGEVEQYF. In DNA form, the CDR3 reads TGCGCCAGCAGCTTGTTCCTAGCGGGAGAGGTCGAGCAGTACTTC.

The gene calls are TRBV5-1 and TRBJ1-1, with 7 bases fitting TRBD1. V trimming: 4 bases; J trimming: 5 bases; junction bases outside the gene matches: 14. CDR1 SGHRS and CDR2 YFSETQ come from the germline V gene. This CDR3 has 16 amino acids. The CDR3 sequence is CASSRGQAQFPTEAFF. CDR3 DNA: TGCGCCAGCAGCAGAGGACAGGCCCAGTTTCCAACTGAAGCTTTCTTT.